Sequencing of this T cell receptor beta chain was carried out in a study of blood T cell repertoires in COVID-19. V was shortened by 0 bases and J by 2 bases, with 7 bases between the two germline ends. Germline CDR1 is SGHRS and CDR2 is YFSETQ. CDR3 size: 14 residues. TCRdb's copy holds only in-frame clones and misses some; the assay was immunoSEQ multiplex PCR. The table records around 450,000 clones, about nine tenths of them present only once. V and J are TRBV5-1 and TRBJ2-3; D gene uncertain. Sequencing used PBMCs or T cells enriched from blood (not recorded which). The TCR originated in a woman between 18 and 29 years old who had recovered from COVID-19. The CDR3 coding sequence is TGCGCCAGCAGCTTGGCCTCGTCCACAGATACGCAGTATTTT. Its translation: CASSLASSTDTQYF.